This TCR beta chain stems from a study of blood T cell repertoires in COVID-19. Study context: Sites across the United States, Italy and Spain contributed samples from acute and convalescent COVID-19. Sample material is recorded as cDNA or gDNA derived from T cells, B-cell-depleted T cells, or PBMCs.

V shed 5 bases and J shed 3 bases, with 17 bases lying between them. This CDR3 is built from 16 residues. Germline V CDR1 and CDR2: SGHDN, FVKESK. In the study's own analysis: The authors estimated nucleated cell counts from reference gene primer amplification. Sequencing used immunoSEQ multiplex PCR; TCRdb keeps in-frame clones, though not all of them. From that table come the V and J calls and clone size; the DNA was used to work out D and trimming. The sample holds 120,000 or so clones; about 86% are singletons and the top ten take around 4.1%. The sequencing sample was made of peripheral blood. The rearrangement joins TRBV14 to TRBJ2-1; tentatively, D is TRBD1 (6 bases). The receptor's source is a woman aged 50 to 60 with acute or convalescent COVID-19. The CDR3 here is CASSSLGGSSYNEQFF. The CDR3 region has the DNA TGTGCCAGCAGCTCCCTAGGGGGTTCGAGCTACAATGAGCAGTTCTTC.